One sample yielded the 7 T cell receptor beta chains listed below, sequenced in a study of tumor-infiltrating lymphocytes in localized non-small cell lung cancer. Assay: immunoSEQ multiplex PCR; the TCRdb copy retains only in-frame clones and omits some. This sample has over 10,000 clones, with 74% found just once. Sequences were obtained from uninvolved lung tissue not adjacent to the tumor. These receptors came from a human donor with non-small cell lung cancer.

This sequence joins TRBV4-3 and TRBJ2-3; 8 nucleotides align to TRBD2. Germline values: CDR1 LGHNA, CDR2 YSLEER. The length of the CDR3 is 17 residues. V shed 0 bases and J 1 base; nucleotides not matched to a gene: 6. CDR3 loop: CASSQDWKLAGTDTQYF. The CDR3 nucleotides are TGCGCCAGCAGCCAAGATTGGAAACTAGCGGGCACAGATACGCAGTATTTT.

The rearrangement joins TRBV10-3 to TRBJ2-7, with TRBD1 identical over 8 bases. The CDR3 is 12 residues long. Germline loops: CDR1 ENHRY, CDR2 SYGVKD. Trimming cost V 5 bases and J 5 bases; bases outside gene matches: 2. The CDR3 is CAISIQGDEQYF. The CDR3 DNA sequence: TGTGCCATCAGTATACAGGGGGACGAGCAGTACTTC.

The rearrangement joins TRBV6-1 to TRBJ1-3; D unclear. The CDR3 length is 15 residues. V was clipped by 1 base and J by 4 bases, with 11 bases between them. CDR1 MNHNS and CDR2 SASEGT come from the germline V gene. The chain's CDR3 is CASSEVTYGGNTIYF. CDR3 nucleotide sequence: TGTGCCAGCAGTGAAGTGACCTACGGGGGAAACACCATATATTTT.

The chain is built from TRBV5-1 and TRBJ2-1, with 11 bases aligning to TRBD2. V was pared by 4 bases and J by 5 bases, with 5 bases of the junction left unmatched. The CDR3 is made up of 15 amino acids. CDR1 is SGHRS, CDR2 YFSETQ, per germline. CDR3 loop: CASSDGTSGHNEQFF. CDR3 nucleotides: TGCGCCAGCAGCGACGGGACTAGCGGACACAATGAGCAGTTCTTC. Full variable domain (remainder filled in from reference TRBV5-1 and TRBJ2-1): KAGVTQTPRYLIKTRGQQVTLSCSPISGHRSVSWYQQTPGQGLQFLFEYFSETQRNKGNFPGRFSGRQFSNSRSEMNVSTLELGDSALYLCASSDGTSGHNEQFFGPGTRLTVL.

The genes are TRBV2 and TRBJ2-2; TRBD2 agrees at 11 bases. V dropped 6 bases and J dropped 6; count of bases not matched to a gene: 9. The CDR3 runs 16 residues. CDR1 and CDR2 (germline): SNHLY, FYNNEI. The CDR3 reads CASRESLAGGAGELFF. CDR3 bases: TGTGCCAGCAGAGAATCCCTAGCGGGAGGTGCCGGGGAGCTGTTTTTT.

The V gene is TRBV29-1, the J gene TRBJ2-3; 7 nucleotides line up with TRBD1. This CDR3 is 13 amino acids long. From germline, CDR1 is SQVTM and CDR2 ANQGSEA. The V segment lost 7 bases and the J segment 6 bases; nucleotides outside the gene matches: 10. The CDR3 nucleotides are TGCAGCGCACGGGATTTAGGGGGCGATACGCAGTATTTT. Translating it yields CSARDLGGDTQYF.

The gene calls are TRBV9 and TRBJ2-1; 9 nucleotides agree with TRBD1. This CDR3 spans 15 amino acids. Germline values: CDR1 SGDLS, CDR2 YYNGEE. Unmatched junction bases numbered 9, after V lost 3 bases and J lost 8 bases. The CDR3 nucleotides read TGTGCCAGCAGCGCCCGGGACAGGGCCCTCCATGAGCAGTTCTTC. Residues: CASSARDRALHEQFF.